There are a few counts of the clone carrying this TCR beta chain. Its cognate antigen is unknown. This specimen belongs to a study of CD8+CD57+ T cells in acquired aplastic anemia. Study details: Mean DNA quantity obtained from sorted CD4+ and CD8+ cells was approximately 3 ug.

V lost 2 bases and J lost 0, with 8 bases in between. Germline loops: CDR1 SGHTA, CDR2 FQGTGA. This CDR3 comprises 15 residues. The template for TCR beta VDJ and CDR3 sequence profiling was genomic DNA. TCRdb passed the reads through MiXCR, listing each CDR3 protein once. The table records hundreds of thousands of distinct CDR3 sequences, about half of them present only once. Sequencing was done on patients that had shown CD8+CD57+ cell expansion by flow cytometry. Study conclusions and caveats: It was found that about 31 CD8+ CDR3 sequences were shared between patients and controls.

Sequenced material: sorted CD4+, CD8+, or CD8+CD57+ T cells (not recorded which) from PBMCs. The chain links TRBV7-3 to TRBJ2-1, with D unresolved. The sequence was collected from a human donor with aplastic anemia. The CDR3 nucleotides are TGTGCCAGCAGCTTATCCTGGAGCTCCTACAATGAGCAGTTCTTC. Protein: CASSLSWSSYNEQFF.